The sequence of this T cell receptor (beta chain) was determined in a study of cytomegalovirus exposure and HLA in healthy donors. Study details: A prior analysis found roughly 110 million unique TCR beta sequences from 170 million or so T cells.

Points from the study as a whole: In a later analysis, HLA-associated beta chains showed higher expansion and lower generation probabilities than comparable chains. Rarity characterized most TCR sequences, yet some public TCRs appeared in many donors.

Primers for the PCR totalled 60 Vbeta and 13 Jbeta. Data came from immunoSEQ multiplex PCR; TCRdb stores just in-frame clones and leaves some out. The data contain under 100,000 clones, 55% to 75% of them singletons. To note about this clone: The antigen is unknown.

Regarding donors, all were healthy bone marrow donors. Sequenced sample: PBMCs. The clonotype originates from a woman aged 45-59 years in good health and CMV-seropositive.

The CDR3 reads CATSRDRDTGYEQYF. CDR3 DNA sequence: TGTGCCACCAGCAGAGATCGAGACACCGGCTACGAGCAGTACTTC. The chain carries TRBV15 and TRBJ2-7, with unresolved D. The CDR3 contains 15 residues. The germline V and J ends were trimmed by 0 bases and 3 bases, with 12 bases remaining between them. Germline V gives CDR1 LNHNV, CDR2 YYDKDF (reference sequence).